A single sample is the source of the 28 T cell receptor beta chains below, sequenced in a study of blood T cell repertoires in COVID-19. Profiling relied on immunoSEQ multiplex PCR, and the TCRdb table lists in-frame clones only, not all of them. The sample holds 130,000 to 150,000 clones, around 87% seen once. Sequenced sample: PBMCs or T cells enriched from blood (not recorded which). Receptor source: a man aged 55-75 years who had recovered from COVID-19.

The CDR3 region has the DNA TGTGCCAGCAGTTACGTTGGCCGGGGAGCTAACGAGCAGTACTTC. The encoded protein is CASSYVGRGANEQYF. This chain joins TRBV6-6 and TRBJ2-7; D possibly corresponds to TRBD2 (5 bases). Germline CDR1 and CDR2: MNHNY and SVGAGI (reference sequence). V lost 2 bases, J lost 5 bases, and 16 bases lay in between. This CDR3 comprises 15 residues.

This rearrangement joins TRBV9 to TRBJ1-4, with 12 bases matching TRBD1. The CDR3 is 15 amino acids. V was clipped by 3 bases and J by 7 bases; unmatched bases: 4. Per the germline V gene, CDR1 is SGDLS and CDR2 is YYNGEE. The CDR3 region has the DNA TGTGCCAGCAGCGCGGGGACAGGGGGCTCTGAAAAACTGTTTTTT. It translates to CASSAGTGGSEKLFF. Combining the CDR3 with reference TRBV9 and TRBJ1-4 gives the whole variable domain DSGVTQTPKHLITATGQRVTLRCSPRSGDLSVYWYQQSLDQGLQFLIQYYNGEERAKGNILERFSAQQFPDLHSELNLSSLELGDSALYFCASSAGTGGSEKLFFGSGTQLSVL.

V gene TRBV28 combines with J gene TRBJ1-5, with TRBD1 identical over 7 bases. Germline CDR1 MDHEN, CDR2 SYDVKM. The J segment lost 2 bases and the V segment lost 3 bases, leaving 4 bases of the junction unmatched. The CDR3 runs 15 residues. As DNA, the CDR3 is TGTGCCAGCAGTTTTGAGGGGGCAGGCAATCAGCCCCAGCATTTT. This codes for CASSFEGAGNQPQHF.

This clone occurred once. The identical CDR3 is also encoded by other nucleotide sequences in the sample. Written as DNA, the CDR3 is TGTGCCAGCAGTTCGGACAGCAACACCGGGGAGCTGTTTTTT. Its protein product is CASSSDSNTGELFF. The chain has TRBV7-9 and TRBJ2-2, with D maybe TRBD1 (6 bases). Germline V gene data show CDR1 as SEHNR and CDR2 as FQNEAQ (reference sequence). CDR3 length: 14 amino acids. The V end lost 6 bases, the J end lost 2 bases, and 10 bases lay between the germline ends.

This clone appeared a single time. The chain couples TRBV7-9 to TRBJ2-7; tentative D call: TRBD1 (6 bases). With 0 bases removed from V and 5 bases from J, the gap between germline ends came to 11 bases. Germline CDR1 SEHNR, CDR2 FQNEAQ (reference sequence). The CDR3 consists of 14 residues. The CDR3 loop is CASSLAQGPDEQYF. As DNA, the CDR3 is TGTGCCAGCAGCTTAGCACAGGGTCCGGACGAGCAGTACTTC.

The chain links TRBV5-1 to TRBJ2-7; TRBD2 is a possible D gene (7 bases). CDR3 length: 18 residues. Trimming stripped 2 bases from V and 1 base from J, with 22 bases between. CDR1 SGHRS and CDR2 YFSETQ come from the germline V gene. This CDR3 is CASSFGGGVRKESYEQYF. The DNA of the CDR3 is TGCGCCAGCAGCTTTGGAGGGGGGGTCCGAAAGGAGTCCTACGAGCAGTACTTC.

In this sample, this clone turned up a few times. This chain uses TRBV28 with TRBJ2-1; D is possibly TRBD1 (6 bases). This CDR3 has 14 residues. Trimming pared 2 bases from V and 4 bases from J, leaving 9 bases between. Germline-derived CDR1 and CDR2 are MDHEN and SYDVKM. CDR3 region: CASSLVRGYNEQFF. As DNA, the CDR3 is TGTGCCAGCAGTTTAGTCAGGGGATACAATGAGCAGTTCTTC.

The J gene is TRBJ2-7, the V gene TRBV28; TRBD1 agrees at 9 bases. The trim removed 2 bases at V and 4 bases at J, leaving 9 bases unmatched. CDR3 length equals 16 residues. Germline values: CDR1 MDHEN, CDR2 SYDVKM. The CDR3 loop reads CASSLTGTGPLYEQYF. CDR3 nucleotide sequence: TGTGCCAGCAGTTTAACCGGGACAGGGCCTCTTTACGAGCAGTACTTC. Together with reference TRBV28 and TRBJ2-7, the CDR3 gives the full variable domain: DVKVTQSSRYLVKRTGEKVFLECVQDMDHENMFWYRQDPGLGLRLIYFSYDVKMKEKGDIPEGYSVSREKKERFSLILESASTNQTSMYLCASSLTGTGPLYEQYFGPGTRLTVT.

The rearrangement joins TRBV2 to TRBJ2-1; D is uncertain. From germline, CDR1 is SNHLY and CDR2 FYNNEI. The V end was cut by 1 base, the J end by 14 bases, with 12 bases between. The CDR3 consists of 12 residues. DNA for the CDR3: TGTGCCAGCAGTGAAGAGCTCTTTCTGGAGTTCTTC. Residues: CASSEELFLEFF.

The rearrangement links TRBV28 to TRBJ2-6; maybe TRBD1 (5 bases). Germline V gene data show CDR1 as MDHEN and CDR2 as SYDVKM. The CDR3 length is 16 residues. Deletions cut 3 bases from V and 2 bases from J, with 11 bases between. The CDR3 loop is CASSFLRVAGANVLTF. CDR3 nucleotide sequence: TGTGCCAGCAGTTTTCTCAGGGTTGCTGGGGCCAACGTCCTGACTTTC.

The chain uses TRBV12-2 and TRBJ2-5; TRBD1 is the table's D call, not checked against the DNA. TRBV12-2 is described as a pseudogene. This CDR3 has 13 amino acids. The CDR3 region has the DNA TGTGCAAGTTGCTTACCGCACAGAGAGACCCAGTACTTC. Translating it yields CASCLPHRETQYF.

The chain is built from TRBV5-1 and TRBJ2-1; D might be TRBD1 (5 bases). CDR3 length: 15 amino acids. V shed 2 bases and J shed 10 bases, with 19 bases lying between them. The germline V gene encodes CDR1 SGHRS and CDR2 YFSETQ. DNA of the CDR3: TGCGCCAGCAGCTTCGTGGGTCTACCCAAGGGGGAGCAGTTCTTC. It translates to CASSFVGLPKGEQFF.

This rearrangement joins TRBV27 to TRBJ2-3, with D uncertain. The CDR3 has 12 amino acids. The V gene's germline CDR1 is MNHEY and CDR2 SMNVEV (reference sequence). With 3 bases removed from V and 10 bases from J, the gap between germline ends came to 11 bases. CDR3 in amino acids: CASSFTAGAQYF. The CDR3, as DNA: TGTGCCAGCAGTTTTACAGCTGGTGCGCAGTATTTT.

V usage is TRBV10-3 and J usage is TRBJ2-7; 8 bases fit TRBD2. The CDR3 totals 11 residues. The germline V gene has CDR1 ENHRY and CDR2 SYGVKD. V gave up 11 bases and J gave up 3 bases; unmatched junction bases: 3. This CDR3 reads CASSGGYEQYF. CDR3 coding DNA: TGTGCCTCGAGCGGGGGCTACGAGCAGTACTTC.

The chain joins TRBV3-1 (or the pseudogene TRBV3-2) to TRBJ2-7; 9 positions match TRBD1. The length of the CDR3 is 15 residues. Germline CDR1 reads LGHDT; CDR2 reads YNNKEL (reference sequence). After removal of 4 bases from V and 1 base from J, the junction contained 5 bases not matched to a gene. CDR3 protein: CASSPTGTGSYEQYF. CDR3 sequence (DNA): TGTGCCAGCAGCCCCACCGGGACAGGGTCCTACGAGCAGTACTTC.

The rearrangement uses TRBV5-1 and TRBJ1-6; D is undetermined. The CDR3 contains 13 residues. Germline values: CDR1 SGHRS, CDR2 YFSETQ. Deletions cut 5 bases from V and 6 bases from J, with 9 bases between. The CDR3 DNA is TGCGCCAGCAGACGGGAACTTAATTCACCCCTCCACTTT. This gives the protein CASRRELNSPLHF.

This chain joins TRBV10-3 and TRBJ2-4; TRBD1 matches at 7 bases. The J segment lost 0 bases and the V segment lost 5 bases, leaving 7 bases of the junction unmatched. The CDR3 is made up of 16 amino acids. Germline CDR1 and CDR2: ENHRY and SYGVKD. The CDR3 coding sequence is TGTGCCATCAGTCCGGGACAGATAATAGCCAAAAACATTCAGTACTTC. Its translation is CAISPGQIIAKNIQYF.

The chain couples TRBV7-9 to TRBJ2-7; TRBD1 agrees at 8 bases. Germline-derived CDR1 and CDR2 are SEHNR and FQNEAQ (reference sequence). CDR3 length equals 16 residues. Trimming at V came to 2 bases and at J to 3 bases, leaving 9 bases not matched to a gene. The CDR3: CASSLRSGTGLYEQYF. CDR3 bases: TGTGCCAGCAGCTTACGGTCCGGGACAGGACTCTACGAGCAGTACTTC.

The J gene is TRBJ1-3, the V gene TRBV3-1 (or the pseudogene TRBV3-2), with a tentative D call TRBD1 (5 bases). With 6 bases removed from V and 0 bases from J, the gap between germline ends came to 18 bases. The CDR3 covers 17 residues. From germline, CDR1 is LGHDT and CDR2 YNNKEL (reference sequence). The CDR3 coding sequence is TGTGCCAGCAGACCGACGCCAGGGAACCACTCTGGAAACACCATATATTTT. As protein: CASRPTPGNHSGNTIYF.

V gene TRBV7-2 combines with J gene TRBJ1-1; 7 positions agree with TRBD1. The V gene's germline CDR1 is SGHTA and CDR2 FQGNSA. This CDR3 is 14 amino acids long. V shed 5 bases and J 1 base; nucleotides not matched to a gene: 4. The DNA for the CDR3 is TGTGCCAGCAGCCTCCGACAGGGGAACACTGAAGCTTTCTTT. Residues: CASSLRQGNTEAFF.

This chain connects TRBV7-8 to TRBJ1-5, with 7 bases that match TRBD1. Germline assignment: CDR1 SGHVS and CDR2 FQNEAQ. V lost 5 bases, J lost 5 bases, and 9 bases stayed unmatched. CDR3 length: 15 amino acids. This CDR3 reads CASSLRGDTDQPQHF. The CDR3, as DNA: TGTGCCAGCAGCCTCAGGGGGGACACTGATCAGCCCCAGCATTTT.

This sequence joins TRBV19 and TRBJ2-3; D gene unclear. The CDR3 runs 13 residues. Germline values: CDR1 LNHDA, CDR2 SQIVND (reference sequence). V was shortened by 1 base and J by 4 bases, with 6 bases between the two germline ends. The CDR3 sequence is CASSIALADTQYF. CDR3 DNA sequence: TGTGCCAGTAGTATAGCCCTAGCAGATACGCAGTATTTT.

This rearrangement joins TRBV5-5 to TRBJ1-3; 7 bases fit TRBD1. Germline V gene data show CDR1 as SGHKS and CDR2 as YYEKEE (reference sequence). The CDR3 contains 14 residues. V lost 4 bases and J lost 2; bases outside the gene matches: 3. Here the CDR3 reads CASSVGTAGNTIYF. The CDR3 DNA reads as TGTGCCAGCAGCGTCGGGACAGCTGGAAACACCATATATTTT.

V usage is TRBV27 and J usage is TRBJ2-1; D is perhaps TRBD2 (6 bases). CDR1 MNHEY and CDR2 SMNVEV come from the germline V gene (reference sequence). The CDR3 has 14 amino acids. The germline V and J ends were trimmed by 3 bases and 2 bases, with 8 bases remaining between them. The CDR3 DNA sequence: TGTGCCAGCAGTTTCACGGGAGCCTACAATGAGCAGTTCTTC. Its translation is CASSFTGAYNEQFF.

Turning to this clone: The identical CDR3 is also encoded by other nucleotide sequences in the sample. Here the CDR3 DNA reads TGTGCCAGTCAGGAGGGGGCAAGCAATCAGCCCCAGCATTTT. Protein sequence: CASQEGASNQPQHF. The V gene is TRBV6-5, the J gene TRBJ1-5; 7 bases are a match to TRBD1. CDR3 size: 14 residues. Germline CDR1 reads MNHEY; CDR2 reads SVGAGI. With V trimmed by 9 bases and J by 1 base, 6 bases remained unmatched.

This chain uses TRBV6-5 with TRBJ1-1; D gene unclear. Trimming shortened V by 4 bases and J by 5 bases, and 11 bases separated the two germline ends. This CDR3 region has 13 residues. Germline CDR1 is MNHEY and CDR2 is SVGAGI. The CDR3 reads CASSLGSGTEAFF. In DNA, the CDR3 is TGTGCCAGCAGTTTGGGTTCGGGGACTGAAGCTTTCTTT.

V usage is TRBV28 and J usage is TRBJ1-1; TRBD1 might be the D (6 bases). The V gene's germline CDR1 is MDHEN and CDR2 SYDVKM. The CDR3 totals 16 residues. V lost 6 bases and J lost 4, with 21 bases in between. CDR3 DNA: TGTGCCAGCAGCAGAGCCCTCGGACAGTTCGGCACTGAAGCTTTCTTT. Amino acid sequence: CASSRALGQFGTEAFF.

With regard to this clone: Other DNA sequences from this sample encode an identical CDR3 as well. This chain connects TRBV29-1 to TRBJ2-1; 10 bases align to TRBD2. The germline V gene has CDR1 SQVTM and CDR2 ANQGSEA. Trimming removed 8 bases from V and 7 bases from J; junction bases left unmatched: 14. The CDR3 sequence is 15 residues long. Here the CDR3 reads CSTSRASGRGNEQFF. The DNA of the CDR3 is TGCAGCACCTCTAGGGCTAGCGGGAGAGGAAATGAGCAGTTCTTC.